The 8 T cell receptor beta chains in this list originate from one sample, sequenced in a study of shared clonotypes between healthy human individuals. Method: immunoSEQ multiplex PCR; TCRdb's copy keeps in-frame clones and lacks some. The sample lists 110,000 or so clones, 65% to 75% occurring once. Source material: memory CD8+ T cells sorted from blood. Subset meaning: CD45RO+ cells pooled with CCR7-negative TemRA cells. The receptors stem from a woman in her twenties or thirties in good health.

The chain couples TRBV28 to TRBJ2-3, with 12 nucleotides matching TRBD2. The CDR3 loop spans 16 amino acids. V trimming: 4 bases; J trimming: 7 bases; junction bases outside the gene matches: 9. The germline gives CDR1 MDHEN, CDR2 SYDVKM. The CDR3 loop is CASSSRLAGVRNTQYF. CDR3 DNA sequence: TGTGCCAGCAGTTCGAGACTAGCGGGAGTGAGGAATACGCAGTATTTT. Together with reference TRBV28 and TRBJ2-3, the CDR3 gives the full variable domain: DVKVTQSSRYLVKRTGEKVFLECVQDMDHENMFWYRQDPGLGLRLIYFSYDVKMKEKGDIPEGYSVSREKKERFSLILESASTNQTSMYLCASSSRLAGVRNTQYFGPGTRLTVL.

The chain couples TRBV6-6 to TRBJ2-3; 11 nucleotides align to TRBD2. Germline values: CDR1 MNHNY, CDR2 SVGAGI (reference sequence). The CDR3 sequence is 15 residues long. V was clipped by 6 bases and J by 6 bases; unmatched bases: 8. CDR3 sequence (DNA): TGTGCCAGCAGCCGATCGACTAGCGGGACGGATACGCAGTATTTT. Translating it yields CASSRSTSGTDTQYF.

CDR3: CASSYSRASNTEAFF. Here the CDR3 DNA reads TGTGCCAGCAGTTACTCTAGGGCCTCCAACACTGAAGCTTTCTTT. V usage is TRBV6-5 and J usage is TRBJ1-1; D not resolved. Per the germline V gene, CDR1 is MNHEY and CDR2 is SVGAGI. This CDR3 region has 15 residues. Between the trimmed V and J ends, which lost 0 bases and 2 bases, there was a span of 10 bases.

V gene TRBV28 combines with J gene TRBJ2-7; 10 nucleotides agree with TRBD2. This CDR3 spans 17 amino acids. V was clipped by 2 bases and J by 4 bases; unmatched bases: 11. Germline V gene data show CDR1 as MDHEN and CDR2 as SYDVKM. CDR3 residues: CASSLVTGASGRYEQYF. The CDR3, as DNA: TGTGCCAGCAGTTTAGTTACTGGGGCTAGCGGGAGATACGAGCAGTACTTC.

V and J are TRBV28 and TRBJ2-7; 11 positions match TRBD2. The germline CDR1 and CDR2 sequences are MDHEN and SYDVKM. CDR3 size: 19 residues. Germline trimming cut 6 bases from V and 3 bases from J; bases unmatched to any gene: 19. CDR3 residues: CASSTSTIAGGYLGYEQYF. CDR3 nucleotides: TGTGCCAGCAGCACCAGCACGATAGCGGGAGGGTATTTGGGCTACGAGCAGTACTTC.

This clone has a single count. The V and J genes are TRBV7-9 and TRBJ2-7, with D possibly matching TRBD2 (6 bases). The ends were cut back, 5 bases at V and 6 bases at J, with 26 bases in the middle. CDR1 and CDR2 (germline): SEHNR, FQNEAQ (reference sequence). CDR3 length equals 17 residues. As DNA, the CDR3 is TGTGCCAGCAGCCCTCAGTTGGTAGCGAGACTGGGAGGCGAGCAGTACTTC. Protein: CASSPQLVARLGGEQYF. Drawing the rest from reference TRBV7-9 and TRBJ2-7, the complete variable domain is DTGVSQNPRHKITKRGQNVTFRCDPISEHNRLYWYRQTLGQGPEFLTYFQNEAQLEKSRLLSDRFSAERPKGSFSTLEIQRTEQGDSAMYLCASSPQLVARLGGEQYFGPGTRLTVT.

The genes are TRBV9 and TRBJ1-2; possibly TRBD1 for D (6 bases). The CDR3 sequence is 14 residues long. Trimming shortened V by 4 bases and J by 4 bases, and 14 bases separated the two germline ends. Germline CDR1 reads SGDLS; CDR2 reads YYNGEE. The CDR3 sequence is CASSPIDRIYGYTF. The CDR3 DNA reads TGTGCCAGCAGCCCAATCGACAGGATCTATGGCTACACCTTC.

The chain employs TRBV7-9 and TRBJ2-5, with 7 bases aligning to TRBD1. Gene TRBJ2-7 matches the end of the DNA better, so the J call may be wrong. The V gene's germline CDR1 is SEHNR and CDR2 FQNEAQ (reference sequence). The length of the CDR3 is 15 residues. Written as DNA, the CDR3 is TGTGCCAGCAGTGACGGACAGGCTTACCACTACGAGCAGTACTTC. Its translation: CASSDGQAYHYEQYF.